This T cell receptor beta chain was profiled in a study of persistence of HIV-infected CD4 T cells. Sequencing used immunoSEQ version 4 in survey mode. The repertoire was sequenced with immunoSEQ multiplex PCR; TCRdb's copy has only in-frame clones and lacks some. There are about 47,000 clones in the sample; roughly nine tenths occur only once, and roughly 1.8% lies in the top ten. Cells were stimulated nonspecifically with anti-CD3/anti-CD28 magnetic beads. Responding CD4+ T cells were sorted by upregulation of both CD40 ligand and CD69. PBMCs were depleted of CD8+ T cells before stimulation. Note on this clone: Its antigen is undetermined.

The sequence was obtained from an adult man with HIV who was CMV-seropositive. The source material was CD4+ T cells sorted from PBMCs after roughly 18-hour stimulation, sampled from a patient who received antiretroviral therapy.

CDR3 in amino acids: CASSFGSPNEKLFF. CDR3 coding DNA: TGTGCCAGTAGTTTCGGGTCCCCTAATGAAAAACTGTTTTTT. V and J are TRBV19 and TRBJ1-4; the D is unclear. V lost 5 bases and J lost 3, with 10 bases in between. Germline CDR1 is LNHDA and CDR2 is SQIVND (reference sequence). The CDR3 is 14 residues long.